The rows below give T cell receptor beta chains drawn from one sample of a study of T-cell memory formation after mild COVID-19. One entry per CDR3 protein, called by TCRdb with MiXCR from the 5' RACE reads. This sample has 300,000 to 350,000 distinct CDR3 sequences, with around 15% found just once. Source material: PBMCs or a T cell subset sorted from them (not recorded which). All receptors come from a man between 18 and 29 years old who had mild COVID-19 (a few samples of this study predate the infection). Cell type and time point are not known. Both conserved end residues are part of each CDR3. A D gene is named only where the DNA matches it firmly. Size tells how often a clone was seen (once, few, many) or the class of an expanded clone, and some rows leave it out.

d_gene	abundance	v_gene	j_gene	CDR3nt	CDR3aa
.	few	TRBV7-2	TRBJ2-4	TGTGCCAGCAGCTTAGATATAAACAGCTTTTTCTCCAAAAACATTCAGTACTTC	CASSLDINSFFSKNIQYF
.	many	TRBV5-4	TRBJ2-1	TGTGCCAGCAGCTTGGCAGGGGACAATGAGCAGTTCTTC	CASSLAGDNEQFF
TRBD2	many	TRBV4-3	TRBJ2-7	TGCGCCAGCAGCCCTTTTGCGGGGGGTTCCTACGAGCAGTACTTC	CASSPFAGGSYEQYF
.	few	TRBV25-1	TRBJ2-3	TGTGCCAGCAGTGAAAGAGTTACGCAGTATTTT	CASSERVTQYF
.	few	TRBV7-8	TRBJ1-5	TGTGCCAGCAGCGCCGATGGAAGCAATCAGCCCCAGCATTTT	CASSADGSNQPQHF
.	few	TRBV7-2	TRBJ2-5	TGTGCCAGCAGCTTAAGACGGTACCAAGAGACCCAGTACTTC	CASSLRRYQETQYF
.	.	TRBV9	TRBJ1-5	TGTGCCAGCAGCGGGGACCCCGGGGAGCCCCAGCATTTT	CASSGDPGEPQHF
TRBD2	.	TRBV10-3	TRBJ2-3	TGTGCCATCAGTGGGACTAGCGGGGGGGGATTTGATACGCAGTATTTT	CAISGTSGGGFDTQYF
TRBD2	.	TRBV20-1	TRBJ2-7	TGCAGTGCCCCTGAGGCTGCGGGGGGTTCGGGCCACTACGAGCAGTACTTC	CSAPEAAGGSGHYEQYF
TRBD2	.	TRBV9	TRBJ2-3	TGTGCCAGCAGCGTTGCGGGGGGCACATCTAGCACAGATACGCAGTATTTT	CASSVAGGTSSTDTQYF
.	few	TRBV6-2/TRBV6-3	TRBJ2-7	TGTGCCAGCAGAACCGGTTACGAGCAGTACTTC	CASRTGYEQYF
TRBD1	.	TRBV27	TRBJ2-3	TGTGCCAGCAGCCCCGGGACAGGGTTCTCTCGTACGCAGTATTTT	CASSPGTGFSRTQYF
.	few	TRBV20-1	TRBJ2-2	TGCAGTGCTAAAACCCCGGGGACGACGAACACCGGGGAGCTGTTTTTT	CSAKTPGTTNTGELFF
.	.	TRBV18	TRBJ2-7	TGTGCCAGCTCACCGTCGACCGAAGGGGCTCGGCAGTACTTC	CASSPSTEGARQYF
TRBD1	many	TRBV7-2	TRBJ2-7	TGTGCCAGCAGCTTAGATAGGGGACAGGGGAAAACTAACTTC	CASSLDRGQGKTNF
.	.	TRBV5-6	TRBJ1-5	TGTGCCAGCAGCTTAACCGCCGGTAGCAATCAGCCCCAGCATTTT	CASSLTAGSNQPQHF
.	.	TRBV14	TRBJ2-6	TGTGCCAGCAGCCAATGGGCCAACGTCCTGACTTTC	CASSQWANVLTF
.	few	TRBV5-1	TRBJ2-3	TGCGCCAGCAGCCCCCGCGGGACCCCTACCCGCACAGATACGCAGTATTTT	CASSPRGTPTRTDTQYF
.	many	TRBV20-1	TRBJ1-1	TGCAGTGCGCCCCGACAGTTCCGGAACACTGAAGCTTTCTTT	CSAPRQFRNTEAFF
.	many	TRBV7-6	TRBJ1-4	TGTGCCAGCCGGGGCACTAATGAAAAACTGTTTTTT	CASRGTNEKLFF
.	medium-sized	TRBV6-1	TRBJ1-2	TGTGCCAGCAGAGAGGGGGGACATGGCTACACCTTC	CASREGGHGYTF
.	few	TRBV10-2	TRBJ2-3	TGCGCCAGCCTCGTAGGGGGGGCCACAGATACGCAGTATTTT	CASLVGGATDTQYF
.	few	TRBV10-3	TRBJ1-2	TGTGCCATCAGTGGCGCGGACTATGGCTACACCTTC	CAISGADYGYTF
.	few	TRBV27	TRBJ1-1	TGTGCCAGCAGTTGGGGCGGCAGGGCCAATGAAGCTTTCTTT	CASSWGGRANEAFF
.	many	TRBV5-1	TRBJ2-3	TGCGCCAGCAGCTTAAGAAGCACCGGGCCAGATACGCAGTATTTT	CASSLRSTGPDTQYF
.	few	TRBV19	TRBJ2-3	TGTGCCAGTAGTGCCGCCCCTCCGGGGGAGCGCACAGATACGCAGTATTTT	CASSAAPPGERTDTQYF
TRBD2	many	TRBV4-3	TRBJ2-1	TGCGCCAGCAGCCAAAAACTAGCGGGGAGGGATGAGCAGTTCTTC	CASSQKLAGRDEQFF
TRBD1	few	TRBV5-1	TRBJ1-6	TGCGCCAGCAGACTTACAGGGGGGATAAATTCACCCCTCCACTTT	CASRLTGGINSPLHF
.	few	TRBV29-1	TRBJ1-1	TGCAGCGTTTCCAGACAAATGGTGGATGGTTTCTTT	CSVSRQMVDGFF
.	few	TRBV3-1	TRBJ1-5	TGTGCCAGCAGCCAAGATTATTATCAGCCCCAGCATTTT	CASSQDYYQPQHF
TRBD1	.	TRBV3-1	TRBJ2-5	TGTGCCAGCAGCCGGGGACAGGGCGTTCAAGAGACCCAGTACTTC	CASSRGQGVQETQYF
.	.	TRBV12-3/TRBV12-4	TRBJ1-1	TGTGCCAGCGCTGGAACAGGTGTGGCGAACACTGAAGCTTTCTTT	CASAGTGVANTEAFF
.	few	TRBV7-9	TRBJ1-6	TGTGCCAGCAGCTCCCCGGGGTCGTATAATTCACCCCTCCACTTT	CASSSPGSYNSPLHF
.	.	TRBV7-2	TRBJ2-3	TGTGCCAGCAGCCCCTACCCCCTGGATACGCAGTATTTT	CASSPYPLDTQYF
.	few	TRBV5-1	TRBJ1-1	TGCGCCAGCAGCTTGGACAGACTTATCATGAACACTGAAGCTTTCTTT	CASSLDRLIMNTEAFF
TRBD1	many	TRBV20-1	TRBJ1-5	TGCAGTGCTAGACCCCCGGACAGGTCCTGGAATCAGCCCCAGCATTTT	CSARPPDRSWNQPQHF
.	few	TRBV20-1	TRBJ1-2	TGCAGTGCTAGTGCAGGGTCCTATGGCTACACCTTC	CSASAGSYGYTF
.	medium-sized	TRBV4-1	TRBJ2-2	TGCGCCAGCAGCCAAGACAGTGGTGGGGCCGGGGAGCTGTTTTTT	CASSQDSGGAGELFF
.	.	TRBV7-2	TRBJ2-7	TGTGCCGTTGCTGGCCCCGTCTCCTACGAGCAGTACTTC	CAVAGPVSYEQYF
.	few	TRBV6-5	TRBJ1-1	TGTGCCAGCAGTCCCGGGACTTGGGCGAACACTGAAGCTTTCTTT	CASSPGTWANTEAFF
TRBD2	.	TRBV7-9	TRBJ2-5	TGTGCCAGCAGCCGAACAGCGGGGGCTCAAGAGACCCAGTACTTC	CASSRTAGAQETQYF